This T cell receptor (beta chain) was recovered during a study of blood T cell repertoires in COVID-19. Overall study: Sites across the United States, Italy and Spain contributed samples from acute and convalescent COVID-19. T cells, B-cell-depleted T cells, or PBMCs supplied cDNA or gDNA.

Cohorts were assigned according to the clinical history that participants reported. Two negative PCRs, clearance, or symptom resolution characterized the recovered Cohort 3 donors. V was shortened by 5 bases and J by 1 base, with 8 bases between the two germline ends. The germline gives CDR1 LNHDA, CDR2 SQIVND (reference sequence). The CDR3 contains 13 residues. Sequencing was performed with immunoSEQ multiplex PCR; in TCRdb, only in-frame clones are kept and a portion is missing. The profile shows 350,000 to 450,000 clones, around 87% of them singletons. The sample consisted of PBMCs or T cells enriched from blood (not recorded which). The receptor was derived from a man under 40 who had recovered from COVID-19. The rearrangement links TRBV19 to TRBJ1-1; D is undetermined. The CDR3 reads CASSSAGNTEAFF. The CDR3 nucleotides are TGTGCCAGTAGTTCCGCAGGGAACACTGAAGCTTTCTTT. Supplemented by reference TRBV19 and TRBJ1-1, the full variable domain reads DGGITQSPKYLFRKEGQNVTLSCEQNLNHDAMYWYRQDPGQGLRLIYYSQIVNDFQKGDIAEGYSVSREKKESFPLTVTSAQKNPTAFYLCASSSAGNTEAFFGQGTRLTVV.